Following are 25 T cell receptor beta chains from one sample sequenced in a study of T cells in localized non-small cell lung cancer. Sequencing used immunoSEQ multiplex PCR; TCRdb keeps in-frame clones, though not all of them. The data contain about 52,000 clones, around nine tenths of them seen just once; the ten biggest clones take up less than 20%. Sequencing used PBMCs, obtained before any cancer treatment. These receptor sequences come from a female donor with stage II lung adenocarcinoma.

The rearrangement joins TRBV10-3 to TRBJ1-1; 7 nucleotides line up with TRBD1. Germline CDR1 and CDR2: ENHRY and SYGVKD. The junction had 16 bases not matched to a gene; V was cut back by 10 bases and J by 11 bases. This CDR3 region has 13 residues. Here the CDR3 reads CASSRGQTTGAFF. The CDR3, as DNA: TGTGCCAGCAGCCGGGGACAGACCACTGGGGCTTTCTTT.

This CDR3 is CATDSFRGPPRTDTQYF. DNA for the CDR3: TGTGCCACTGACTCATTCCGGGGGCCACCAAGGACAGATACGCAGTATTTT. The chain couples TRBV19 to TRBJ2-3; D possibly uses TRBD1 or TRBD2 (6 bases each). This CDR3 is built from 17 residues. Looked up from germline, CDR1 is LNHDA and CDR2 is SQIVND (reference sequence). V was cut by 10 bases and J by 3 bases, with 26 bases left in between.

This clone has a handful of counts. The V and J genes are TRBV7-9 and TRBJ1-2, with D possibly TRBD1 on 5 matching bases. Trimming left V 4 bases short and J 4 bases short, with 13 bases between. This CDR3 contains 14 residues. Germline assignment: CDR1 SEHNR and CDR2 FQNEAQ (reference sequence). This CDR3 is CASSYSGISYGYTF. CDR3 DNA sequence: TGTGCCAGCAGCTATTCAGGGATTTCCTATGGCTACACCTTC.

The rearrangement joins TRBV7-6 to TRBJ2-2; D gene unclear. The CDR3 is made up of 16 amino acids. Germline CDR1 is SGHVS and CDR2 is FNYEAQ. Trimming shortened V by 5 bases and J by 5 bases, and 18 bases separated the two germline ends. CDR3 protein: CASSMSVGTLTGELFF. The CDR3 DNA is TGTGCCAGCAGCATGAGTGTCGGTACTCTGACCGGGGAGCTGTTTTTT.

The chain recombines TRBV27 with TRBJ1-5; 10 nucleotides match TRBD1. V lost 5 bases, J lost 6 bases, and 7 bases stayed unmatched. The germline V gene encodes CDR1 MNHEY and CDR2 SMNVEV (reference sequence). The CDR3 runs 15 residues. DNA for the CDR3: TGTGCCAGCAGTGAGACAGGGGGCGGTGGTCAGCCCCAGCATTTT. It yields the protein CASSETGGGGQPQHF.

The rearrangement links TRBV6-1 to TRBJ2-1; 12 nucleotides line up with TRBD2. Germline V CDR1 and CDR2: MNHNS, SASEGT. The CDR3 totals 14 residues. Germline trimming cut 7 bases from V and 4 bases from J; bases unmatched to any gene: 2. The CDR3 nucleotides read TGTGCCAGCACCGGGACTAGCGGGTACAATGAGCAGTTCTTC. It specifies CASTGTSGYNEQFF.

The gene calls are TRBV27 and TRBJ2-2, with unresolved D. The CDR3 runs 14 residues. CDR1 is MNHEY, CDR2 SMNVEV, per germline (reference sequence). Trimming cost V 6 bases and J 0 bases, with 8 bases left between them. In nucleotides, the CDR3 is TGTGCCAGCAGCGCGGTGGCGAACACCGGGGAGCTGTTTTTT. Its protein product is CASSAVANTGELFF.

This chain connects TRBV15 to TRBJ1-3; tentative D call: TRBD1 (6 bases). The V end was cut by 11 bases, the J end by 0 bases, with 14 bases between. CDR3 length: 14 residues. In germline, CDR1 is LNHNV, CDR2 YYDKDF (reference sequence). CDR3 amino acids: CASQGLGSGNTIYF. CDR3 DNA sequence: TGTGCCTCCCAGGGGCTAGGCTCTGGAAACACCATATATTTT.

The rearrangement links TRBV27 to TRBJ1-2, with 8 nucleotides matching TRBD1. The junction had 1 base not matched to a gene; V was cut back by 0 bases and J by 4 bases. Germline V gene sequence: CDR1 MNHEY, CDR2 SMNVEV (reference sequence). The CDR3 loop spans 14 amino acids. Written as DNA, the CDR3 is TGTGCCAGCAGTTTATCGACAGGGGCCTATGGCTACACCTTC. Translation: CASSLSTGAYGYTF.

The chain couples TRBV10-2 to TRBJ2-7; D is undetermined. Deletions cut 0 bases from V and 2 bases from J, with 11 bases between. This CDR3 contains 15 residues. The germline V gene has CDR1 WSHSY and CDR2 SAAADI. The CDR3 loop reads CASSESGGTAYEQYF. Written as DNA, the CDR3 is TGCGCCAGCAGTGAGTCGGGCGGAACGGCCTACGAGCAGTACTTC.

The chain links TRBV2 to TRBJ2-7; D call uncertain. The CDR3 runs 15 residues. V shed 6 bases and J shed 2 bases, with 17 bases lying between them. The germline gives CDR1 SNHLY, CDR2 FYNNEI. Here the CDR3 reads CASRKGQSSTYEQYF. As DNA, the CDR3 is TGTGCCAGCAGGAAAGGGCAGTCAAGTACCTACGAGCAGTACTTC.

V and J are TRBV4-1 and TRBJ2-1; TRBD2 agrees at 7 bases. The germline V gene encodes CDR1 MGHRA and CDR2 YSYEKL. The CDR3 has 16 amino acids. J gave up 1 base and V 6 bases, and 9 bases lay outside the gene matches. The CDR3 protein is CASRAPGTKSYNEQFF. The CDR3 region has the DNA TGCGCCAGCAGGGCCCCGGGGACTAAATCCTACAATGAGCAGTTCTTC.

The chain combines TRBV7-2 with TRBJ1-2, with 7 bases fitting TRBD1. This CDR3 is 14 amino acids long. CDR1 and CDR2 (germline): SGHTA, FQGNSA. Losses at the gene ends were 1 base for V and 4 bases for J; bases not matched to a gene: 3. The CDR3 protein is CASSLDQGGYGYTF. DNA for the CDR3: TGTGCCAGCAGCTTAGACCAGGGGGGCTATGGCTACACCTTC. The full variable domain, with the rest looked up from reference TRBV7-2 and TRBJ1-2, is GAGVSQSPSNKVTEKGKDVELRCDPISGHTALYWYRQSLGQGLEFLIYFQGNSAPDKSGLPSDRFSAERTGGSVSTLTIQRTQQEDSAVYLCASSLDQGGYGYTFGSGTRLTVV.

CDR3 nucleotide sequence: TGCGCCAGCAGCCTGGAGCACTCTGGAAACACCATATATTTT. Its protein is CASSLEHSGNTIYF. The chain carries TRBV5-1 and TRBJ1-3; D remains ambiguous. Germline-derived CDR1 and CDR2 are SGHRS and YFSETQ. The CDR3 consists of 14 residues. With 4 bases removed from V and 0 bases from J, the gap between germline ends came to 8 bases.

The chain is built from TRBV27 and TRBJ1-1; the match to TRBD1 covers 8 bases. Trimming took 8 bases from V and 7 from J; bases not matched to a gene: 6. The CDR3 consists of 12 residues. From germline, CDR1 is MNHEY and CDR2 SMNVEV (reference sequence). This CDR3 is CASRRGTGEAFF. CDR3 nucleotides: TGTGCCAGCCGCCGGGGGACAGGTGAAGCTTTCTTT.

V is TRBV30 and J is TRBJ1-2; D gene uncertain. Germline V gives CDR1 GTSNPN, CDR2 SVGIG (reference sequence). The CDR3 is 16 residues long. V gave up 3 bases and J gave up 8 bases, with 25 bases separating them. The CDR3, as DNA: TGTGCCTGGAGCGCCTCGCTATACGTCCCCAGTTGGGGCTACACCTTC. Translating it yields CAWSASLYVPSWGYTF.

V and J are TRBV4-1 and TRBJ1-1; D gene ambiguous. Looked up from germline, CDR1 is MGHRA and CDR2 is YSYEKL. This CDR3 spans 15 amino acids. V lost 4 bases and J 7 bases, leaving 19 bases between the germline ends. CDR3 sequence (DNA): TGCGCCAGCAGCCCCTTCGGAGGGAAATTGGGTGAAGCTTTCTTT. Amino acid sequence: CASSPFGGKLGEAFF.

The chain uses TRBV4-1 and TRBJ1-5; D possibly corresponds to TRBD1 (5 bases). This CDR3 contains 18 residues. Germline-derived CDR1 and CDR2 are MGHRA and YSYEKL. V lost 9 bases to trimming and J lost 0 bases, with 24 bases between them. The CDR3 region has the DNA TGCGCCAGTTCCCTCCGGGACGACATGATAAGTAGCAATCAGCCCCAGCATTTT. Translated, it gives CASSLRDDMISSNQPQHF.

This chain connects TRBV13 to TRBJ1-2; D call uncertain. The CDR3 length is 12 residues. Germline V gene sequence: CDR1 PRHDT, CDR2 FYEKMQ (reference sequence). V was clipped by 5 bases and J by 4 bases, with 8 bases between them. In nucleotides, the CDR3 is TGTGCCAGCAGCACCCAGATCTATGGCTACACCTTC. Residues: CASSTQIYGYTF.

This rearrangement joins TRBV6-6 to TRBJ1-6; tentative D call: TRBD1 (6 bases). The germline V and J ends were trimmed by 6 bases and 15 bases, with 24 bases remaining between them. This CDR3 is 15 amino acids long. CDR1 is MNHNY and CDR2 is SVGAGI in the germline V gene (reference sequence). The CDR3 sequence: CASRVSGTRLPRLHF. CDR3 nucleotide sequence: TGTGCCAGCAGGGTGTCCGGGACAAGGCTCCCTCGCCTCCACTTT.

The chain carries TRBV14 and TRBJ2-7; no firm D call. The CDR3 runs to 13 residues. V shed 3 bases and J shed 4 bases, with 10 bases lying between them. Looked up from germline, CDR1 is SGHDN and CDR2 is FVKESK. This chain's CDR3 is CASSHSKGYEQYF. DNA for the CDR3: TGTGCCAGCAGCCATTCAAAGGGTTACGAGCAGTACTTC.

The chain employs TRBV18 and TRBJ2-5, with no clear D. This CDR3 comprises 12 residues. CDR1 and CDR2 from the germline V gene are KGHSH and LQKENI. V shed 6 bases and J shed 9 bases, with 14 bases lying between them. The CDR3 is CASSPGVEAQYF. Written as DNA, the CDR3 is TGTGCCAGCTCCCCCGGCGTTGAGGCCCAGTACTTC.

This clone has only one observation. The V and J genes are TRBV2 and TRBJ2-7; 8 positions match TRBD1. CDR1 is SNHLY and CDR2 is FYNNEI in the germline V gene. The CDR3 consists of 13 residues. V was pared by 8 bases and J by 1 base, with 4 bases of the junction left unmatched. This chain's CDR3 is CASLGTGSYEQYF. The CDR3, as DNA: TGTGCCAGCTTGGGGACAGGTTCCTACGAGCAGTACTTC.

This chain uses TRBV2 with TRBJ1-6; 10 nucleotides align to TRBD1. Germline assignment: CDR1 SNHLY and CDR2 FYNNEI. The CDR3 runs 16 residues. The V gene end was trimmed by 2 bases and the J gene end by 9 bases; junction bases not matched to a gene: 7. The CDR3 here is CASSEPSTGGRSPLHF. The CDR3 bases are TGTGCCAGCAGTGAACCCTCGACAGGGGGCCGTTCACCCCTCCACTTT.

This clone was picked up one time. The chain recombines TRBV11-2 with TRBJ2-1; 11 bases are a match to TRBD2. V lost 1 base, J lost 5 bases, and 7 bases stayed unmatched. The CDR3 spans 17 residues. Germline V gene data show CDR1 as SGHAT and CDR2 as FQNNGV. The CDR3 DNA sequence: TGTGCCAGCAGCTTAGTTCTACTAGCGGGGGTAAACAATGAGCAGTTCTTC. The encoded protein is CASSLVLLAGVNNEQFF. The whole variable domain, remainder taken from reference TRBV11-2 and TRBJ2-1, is EAGVAQSPRYKIIEKRQSVAFWCNPISGHATLYWYQQILGQGPKLLIQFQNNGVVDDSQLPKDRFSAERLKGVDSTLKIQPAKLEDSAVYLCASSLVLLAGVNNEQFFGPGTRLTVL.